The clone carrying this TCR beta chain was detected many times. Alpha and beta chains were covered, as first-strand cDNA relied on TRAV- and TRBV-specific primers. For amplifying TCRs, the PCR ran for about 20 cycles with Phusion, which was used together with a constant-region primer and the adapter on the V primers. Amplification (by in vitro transcription) was performed on isolated mRNA. TCRdb recomputed calls from the reads with MiXCR, one row per CDR3 protein. The data hold around 80,000 distinct CDR3 sequences, with less than 20% observed a single time. The data were taken from a study of low-dose radiotherapy and immunotherapy resistance in tumors. Study-wide background: Patients received cyclophosphamide 200 mg/m2 intravenously every two weeks, the day before radiation-immunotherapy.

The CDR3 contains 17 residues. Germline trimming cut 1 base from V and 2 bases from J; bases unmatched to any gene: 14. The germline V gene encodes CDR1 GTSNPN and CDR2 SVGIG (reference sequence). Time point meaning: after trial treatment. Treatment denoted: LDRT plus nivolumab, ipilimumab, low-dose cyclophosphamide and aspirin (RACIN trial). All eligible patients presented with advanced solid tumors that contained no tumor-infiltrating lymphocytes. This receptor was obtained from a male donor with prostate cancer. This sequence joins TRBV30 and TRBJ2-7; 7 bases fit TRBD2. Material: PBMCs, obtained after low-dose radiotherapy plus immunotherapy. CDR3 bases: TGTGCCTGGAGTGAGCCCCCGCGACTAGCAAGGACCTACGAGCAGTACTTC. The encoded protein is CAWSEPPRLARTYEQYF.